The sequence of this T cell receptor beta chain was determined in a study of T cell responses to AZD1222 COVID-19 vaccine. Study results and limitations: An increase in Spike-specific TCR breadth and depth was observed after two AZD1222 doses.

Per the germline V gene, CDR1 is SQVTM and CDR2 is ANQGSEA. V lost 5 bases and J lost 4, with 9 bases in between. The length of the CDR3 is 11 residues. Comments on this clone: Its cognate antigen is unknown.

Using immunoSEQ multiplex PCR, the repertoire was profiled, and TCRdb retains in-frame clones only, with some absent. The sample consists of about 180,000 clones, approximately 92% of them appearing once. The clonotype originates from an adult in good health. The specimen comprised peripheral blood, sampled on day 0 of AZD1222 vaccination. This sequence joins TRBV29-1 and TRBJ2-7; D possibly corresponds to TRBD2 (5 bases). CDR3 bases: TGCAGCGTTCAAGGAGGTTACGAGCAGTACTTC. Translating gives CSVQGGYEQYF.